What follows are 6 T cell receptor beta chains derived from one specimen sequenced in a study of T cells in Graves' hyperthyroidism and ophthalmopathy. Amplified TCR beta CDR3 regions came from RNA transcripts. During a first-round RT-PCR of the TCR CDR3, the HTBI primer set was used. Each CDR3 protein is one row after TCRdb ran MiXCR on the multiplex PCR reads. This sample yields approximately 640,000 distinct CDR3 sequences, of which roughly 17% are seen a single time; roughly 15% belongs to the top ten. The sample consisted of blood. The receptors shown here come from a man aged 45-60 years with Graves' hyperthyroidism.

This clonotype was detected ten times or more. The gene calls are TRBV2 and TRBJ1-2; possible D gene TRBD1, 5 bases. This CDR3 has 14 residues. The V gene's germline CDR1 is SNHLY and CDR2 FYNNEI. The V end lost 7 bases, the J end lost 3 bases, and 15 bases lay between the germline ends. In nucleotides, the CDR3 is TGTGCCAGCACCCAGGACGGACACGACTATGGCTACACCTTC. It is translated as CASTQDGHDYGYTF.

The chain has TRBV6-5 and TRBJ2-1, with D possibly being TRBD2 (5 bases). The V gene lost 2 bases and the J gene lost 8 bases, with 19 bases spanning the gap. CDR3 length: 16 amino acids. CDR1 and CDR2 from the germline V gene are MNHEY and SVGAGI. In DNA form, the CDR3 reads TGTGCCAGCAGTTACGGTCGGGCAGCCCCGCGGGATGAGCAGTTCTTC. Amino acids: CASSYGRAAPRDEQFF.

This clonotype was picked up a small number of times. This sequence joins TRBV7-6 and TRBJ1-1, with no clear D. The CDR3 has 13 residues. The germline CDR1 and CDR2 sequences are SGHVS and FNYEAQ. With 5 bases removed from V and 4 bases from J, the gap between germline ends came to 11 bases. The CDR3 DNA follows: TGTGCCAGCAGCCAATTATTGGGCACTGAAGCTTTCTTT. It translates to CASSQLLGTEAFF.

This clonotype has a count of ten or more. The chain employs TRBV12-3 or TRBV12-4 and TRBJ2-2, with a weak D call TRBD1 (6 bases). Trimming took off 2 bases at V and 5 bases at J, with 15 bases between the two ends. This CDR3 has 16 amino acids. The CDR3 loop is CASSLSRGHRTGELFF. CDR3 coding DNA: TGTGCCAGCAGTTTATCTAGGGGACACCGGACCGGGGAGCTGTTTTTT.

Ten or more counts support this clonotype. The rearrangement links TRBV29-1 to TRBJ2-3; 13 bases agree with TRBD2. Per germline, CDR1 SQVTM and CDR2 ANQGSEA. V lost 7 bases and J lost 4; bases outside the gene matches: 5. The CDR3 totals 14 residues. The CDR3 DNA follows: TGCAGCGATCGGACTAGCGGGAGTTCAGATACGCAGTATTTT. Translated, it gives CSDRTSGSSDTQYF.

The chain recombines TRBV27 with TRBJ2-2, with D unresolved. Trimming took off 4 bases at V and 0 bases at J, with 15 bases between the two ends. Germline V gene sequence: CDR1 MNHEY, CDR2 SMNVEV (reference sequence). The CDR3 is 17 amino acids. CDR3 sequence: CASSYPPGYPNTGELFF. DNA of the CDR3: TGTGCCAGCAGTTACCCCCCCGGGTACCCGAACACCGGGGAGCTGTTTTTT.